These T cell receptor beta chains were read from a single sample in a study of cytomegalovirus exposure and HLA in healthy donors. The protocol was immunoSEQ multiplex PCR, while the TCRdb copy is restricted to in-frame clones and leaves out a portion. The sample has about 180,000 clones, 85% seen once. Sequencing input: PBMCs. These receptors all come from a boy younger than 10 in good health and CMV-seronegative. Both conserved end residues are part of each CDR3.

j_gene: TRBJ2-5
v_gene: TRBV5-1
CDR3aa: CASSLGTSITRETQYF

j_gene: TRBJ1-6
v_gene: TRBV6-1
CDR3aa: CASRGQPYNSPLHF

j_gene: TRBJ1-5
v_gene: TRBV15
CDR3aa: CATSRETGSNQPQHF

j_gene: TRBJ1-1
v_gene: TRBV28
CDR3aa: CASSLVPDTEAFF

j_gene: TRBJ2-1
v_gene: TRBV15
CDR3aa: CATSTDRGSTSEQFF

j_gene: TRBJ1-2
v_gene: TRBV29-1
CDR3aa: CSGTPGGSDYGYTF

j_gene: TRBJ2-3
v_gene: TRBV5-4
CDR3aa: CASSLALAGASGTQYF

j_gene: TRBJ1-4
v_gene: TRBV7-9
CDR3aa: CSSSPLNREGIGEKLFF

j_gene: TRBJ1-1
v_gene: TRBV9
CDR3aa: CASSVAGHMNTEAFF

j_gene: TRBJ2-1
v_gene: TRBV15
CDR3aa: CATSTPTSGGDNEQFF

j_gene: TRBJ2-3
v_gene: TRBV10-3
CDR3aa: CAISQSPGGDADTQYF

j_gene: TRBJ2-7
v_gene: TRBV6-1
CDR3aa: CASIGSYEQYF

j_gene: TRBJ2-5
v_gene: TRBV29-1
CDR3aa: CSGTKETQYF

j_gene: TRBJ2-3
v_gene: TRBV5-4
CDR3aa: CASRKPAGVSDTQYF

j_gene: TRBJ2-7
v_gene: TRBV19
CDR3aa: CASSMWQGTYEQYF

j_gene: TRBJ2-5
v_gene: TRBV20-1
CDR3aa: CSARQVETQYF

j_gene: TRBJ2-7
v_gene: TRBV6-5
CDR3aa: CASRRQGYYEQYF

j_gene: TRBJ1-1
v_gene: TRBV6-4
CDR3aa: CASRDSGGNTEAFF

j_gene: TRBJ1-1
v_gene: TRBV11-2
CDR3aa: CASSQLSTEAFF

j_gene: TRBJ2-1
v_gene: TRBV10-3
CDR3aa: CAISEAGLLPNEQFF

j_gene: TRBJ2-7
v_gene: TRBV18
CDR3aa: CASSNAGGAYEQYF

j_gene: TRBJ1-3
v_gene: TRBV28
CDR3aa: CASSPIQGATGNTIYF

j_gene: TRBJ1-1
v_gene: TRBV5-5
CDR3aa: CASSLTSGAGTRAFF

j_gene: TRBJ1-2
v_gene: TRBV5-1
CDR3aa: CASSPDISNYGYTF

j_gene: TRBJ1-4
v_gene: TRBV5-4
CDR3aa: CASSPEGTGWEKLFF

j_gene: TRBJ2-7
v_gene: TRBV5-6
CDR3aa: CASSHLGGADSYEQYF

j_gene: -
v_gene: TRBV5-1
CDR3aa: CASSLGVRDSNEQYF

j_gene: TRBJ2-1
v_gene: TRBV4-1
CDR3aa: CASSQVFSGIPYNEQFF

j_gene: TRBJ2-5
v_gene: TRBV6-5
CDR3aa: CASSYGASGQETQYF

j_gene: TRBJ1-2
v_gene: TRBV4-2
CDR3aa: CASSQEDRGGGYTF

j_gene: TRBJ1-1
v_gene: TRBV7-9
CDR3aa: CSSSLQGTTEAFF

j_gene: TRBJ2-5
v_gene: TRBV6-1
CDR3aa: CASSEARLETQYF